A selection of T cell receptor beta chains follows, all from one sample in a study of blood T cell repertoires in COVID-19. The table came from immunoSEQ multiplex PCR; TCRdb's copy has only in-frame clones and leaves some out. Here the sample spans 250,000 or so clones, 80% to 85% being singletons. Sequencing was carried out using PBMCs or T cells enriched from blood (not recorded which). These receptors all stem from a man in his fifties who had recovered from COVID-19. Each CDR3 is given with its conserved first and last residue.

TRBV28,CASTPRMIAKNIQYF
TRBV9,CASSVGSLSGNTIYF
TRBV14,CASSQDRFSGGVDNEQFF
TRBV5-8,CASSLFSSGGRETQYF
TRBV2,CASSETAMSNQPQHF
TRBV28,CASSRGNNSPLHF
TRBV27,CASKLLAADTQYF
TRBV6-6,CASSYTLSSYNSPLHF
TRBV6-1,CASSERRDSPLHF
TRBV10-3,CAITNQVGGPGNEQFF
TRBV18,CASSPTGGNQPQHF
TRBV2,CASSVFGGEAFF
TRBV6-4,CASSNGGGASEAFF
TRBV5-1,CASSLPSGEGTIYF
TRBV2,CASRPGQSGTEAFF
TRBV7-8,CASRHLLEAPLDPQHF
TRBV10-3,CAITLSGDTEAFF
TRBV6-5,CASSYSRYLGNIQYF
TRBV3-1/TRBV3-2,CASSQDPLKTGRPLALREQYF
TRBV5-1,CASSSGQGGETQYF
TRBV12-3/TRBV12-4,CASSSRVQETQYF
TRBV5-6,CASSLAGDAVNGNTIYF
TRBV3-1/TRBV3-2,CASSQEQRGEQFF
TRBV4-1,CASSRSQGGYEQYF
TRBV7-2,CASSLVAGEREQYF
TRBV6-5,CASSYRDNLLGTEAFF
TRBV5-1,CASSLWGQGNQPQHF
TRBV5-1,CASSRRGTGSTDTQYF
TRBV4-2,CASSLLPDRESHSPLHF
TRBV19,CASSMGRLLTYEQYF
TRBV6-5,CASIRVAVGGYGYTF
TRBV19,CASSTLSGSNEQFF
TRBV30,CACKEGRPQAFF
TRBV5-6,CASSLVGGLSGNTIYF
TRBV3-1/TRBV3-2,CATSRRPSNSPLHF
TRBV19,CASSIGAGTRNSPLHF
TRBV13,CASSPRDRGALGNTIYF
TRBV11-2,CASSLNDGGLETQYF
TRBV28,CASSSTTGVIYEQYF
TRBV5-6,CASSLLVANYGYTF
TRBV14,CASSQDYQATTNYGYTF
TRBV7-3,CASSLSAGGSTDTQYF
TRBV9,CASTEEQGNYGYTF
TRBV3-1/TRBV3-2,CASSPLLGLGGELFF
TRBV7-8,CASSSIRDRGFSEAFF
TRBV30,CAWSVTAGVSYNEQFF
TRBV4-3,CASSQDSGAPGANEQYF
TRBV5-1,CASSLGTSGQETQYF
TRBV19,CASSVGRRVNTEAFF
TRBV25-1,CASSDGTDRGVKLFF
TRBV27,CASSHETTGTAQHF
TRBV15,CATSSTPSGGAREQFF
TRBV28,CASTPRSYNEQFF
TRBV10-2,CASSEWQLPGVNTEAFF
TRBV10-2,CASSEGHSGYTF
TRBV28,CASSYLRPGTGSGANVLTF
TRBV7-8,CASRRSGITDTQYF